This is a list of T cell receptor beta chains from one sample in a study of cytotoxic CD8 clonotypes in ibrutinib-treated CLL. The method was immunoSEQ multiplex PCR; TCRdb's version includes in-frame clones alone and lacks a portion of them. The sample includes 100,000 or so clones, approximately 58% of them seen just once. Sequenced here: PBMCs, sampled after 24 months of ibrutinib treatment. These TCRs come from a human donor with chronic lymphocytic leukemia. Both conserved end residues are part of each CDR3. A D gene is named only where the DNA matches it firmly. Expanded clones get a size class; other rows say once, few or many, or leave the size out.

j_gene,v_gene,abundance,len,d_gene,CDR3nt,CDR3aa
TRBJ2-1,TRBV5-1,once,15,TRBD1,TGCGCCAGCAGCACCGGGACAGGGAAATACAATGAGCAGTTCTTC,CASSTGTGKYNEQFF
TRBJ1-2,TRBV28,NA,13,NA,TGTGCCACCAGGGTTGGGGGGGGCTATGGCTACACCTTC,CATRVGGGYGYTF
TRBJ1-2,TRBV19,few,15,NA,TGTGCCAGTAGTCGCGGGACGCCCGCTAACTATGGCTACACCTTC,CASSRGTPANYGYTF
TRBJ2-1,TRBV10-3,NA,15,TRBD2,TGTGCCATCAGCAACGGACTAGCGGCCAACAATGAGCAGTTCTTC,CAISNGLAANNEQFF
TRBJ2-5,TRBV28,NA,14,NA,TGTGCCAGTACCCGGGGGGACAGGTGGGAGACCCAGTACTTC,CASTRGDRWETQYF
TRBJ1-6,TRBV6-1,few,14,TRBD1,TGTGCCAGCAGGGCCGGGACAGATAATTCACCCCTCCACTTT,CASRAGTDNSPLHF
TRBJ2-7,TRBV30,NA,12,NA,TGTGCCTGGAGCGGGGGGCTCTACGAGCAGTACTTC,CAWSGGLYEQYF
TRBJ1-6,TRBV27,few,16,TRBD1,TGTGCCAGCAGGACCGGGACAGGGGGCCTGCGGTCACCCCTCCACTTT,CASRTGTGGLRSPLHF
TRBJ1-5,TRBV28,few,15,NA,TGTGCCAGCAGTTTACCCTTGGGGAGGGATCAGCCCCAGCATTTT,CASSLPLGRDQPQHF
TRBJ2-2,TRBV6-5,NA,15,TRBD2,TGTGCCAGCAATCCCCGGACTAGCAACACCGGGGAGCTGTTTTTT,CASNPRTSNTGELFF
TRBJ2-6,TRBV5-1,NA,19,NA,TGCGCCAGCAGCTTGAGGACGGGGGCATCCCGCTCTGGGGCCAACGTCCTGACTTTC,CASSLRTGASRSGANVLTF
TRBJ2-2,TRBV19,few,14,TRBD2,TGTGCCAGTAGTATGGTAGCGGGGACCGGGGAGCTGTTTTTT,CASSMVAGTGELFF
TRBJ2-7,TRBV6-6,NA,14,NA,TGTGCCAGCACGGTCCAGGGTAGCTCCTACGAGCAGTACTTC,CASTVQGSSYEQYF
TRBJ2-1,TRBV7-8,few,19,TRBD2,TGTGCCAGCAGCTTCTGGGCTAGCGGGGGGATAGTCGCCTACAATGAGCAGTTCTTC,CASSFWASGGIVAYNEQFF
TRBJ2-2,TRBV5-6,NA,18,TRBD1,TGTGCCAGCAGCTCCCGGGACAGGGGGGTTTTTACCGCCGGGGAGCTGTTTTTT,CASSSRDRGVFTAGELFF
TRBJ1-5,TRBV5-6,NA,15,NA,TGTGCCAGCAGCCGGCAAGGGTTTGGGAATCAGCCCCAGCATTTT,CASSRQGFGNQPQHF
TRBJ2-2,TRBV4-3,NA,15,NA,TGCGCCAGCAGCCAAGACACAGGGAGCACCGGGGAGCTGTTTTTT,CASSQDTGSTGELFF
TRBJ2-1,TRBV7-2,few,15,TRBD2,TGTGCCAGCAGCTTACTAGCGGGGGGTAACAATGAGCAGTTCTTC,CASSLLAGGNNEQFF
TRBJ1-3,TRBV7-2,NA,16,NA,TGTGCCAGCAGCTTAACCCTACAGGGACATGGAAACACCATATATTTT,CASSLTLQGHGNTIYF
TRBJ2-7,TRBV6-5,once,11,NA,TGTGCCAGCAGTTACTCGGACGAGCAGTACTTC,CASSYSDEQYF
TRBJ2-7,TRBV18,NA,14,NA,TGTGCCAGCTCTCCAGCCGGGATTCCCTACGAGCAGTACTTC,CASSPAGIPYEQYF
TRBJ2-7,TRBV29-1,NA,13,TRBD1,TGCAGCGTAGACAGTGGACAGGGGGTCGAGCAGTACTTC,CSVDSGQGVEQYF
TRBJ1-6,TRBV27,NA,11,NA,TGTGCCAGCAGTTTTGAAAACACACTCCACTTT,CASSFENTLHF
TRBJ2-1,TRBV4-2,few,15,TRBD2,TGTGCCAGCAGCCAAGACGACGGGGGGAATTATGAGCAGTTCTTC,CASSQDDGGNYEQFF
TRBJ1-1,TRBV5-1,NA,14,TRBD1,TGCGCCAGCAGCCCTCGACAGGGTAGGACTGAAGCTTTCTTT,CASSPRQGRTEAFF
TRBJ2-1,TRBV7-2,NA,14,NA,TGTGCCAGCAGCTTAGTAGCAGAGTACAATGAGCAGTTCTTC,CASSLVAEYNEQFF
TRBJ2-2,TRBV19,NA,14,NA,TGTGCCAGTAGATGGGACGAGAGCGCCGGGGAGCTGTTTTTT,CASRWDESAGELFF
TRBJ1-4,TRBV4-1,few,13,NA,TGCGCCAGCAGCCGGACAGTTAATGAAAAACTGTTTTTT,CASSRTVNEKLFF
TRBJ2-1,TRBV20-1,once,11,NA,TGCAGTGCTCCCGGGGGGCGGGGCCAGTTCTTC,CSAPGGRGQFF
TRBJ1-5,TRBV5-1,NA,14,NA,TGCGCCAGCAGCCGGGAATCTAGGGGAGAGCCCCAGCATTTT,CASSRESRGEPQHF
TRBJ2-3,TRBV4-1,NA,16,NA,TGCGCCAGCAGCCGTCCTGGCGGGGGCCCCACAGATACGCAGTATTTT,CASSRPGGGPTDTQYF
TRBJ2-7,TRBV9,once,16,TRBD1,TGTGCCAGCAGCTTAAAGGACAGGGTGTTATCGGGGGAGCAGTACTTC,CASSLKDRVLSGEQYF
TRBJ1-1,TRBV6-5,NA,15,NA,TGTGCCAGCAGTTACTCGACTGGGGTACGCACTGAAGCTTTCTTT,CASSYSTGVRTEAFF
TRBJ2-1,TRBV9,NA,15,NA,TGTGCCAGCAGCGTAGCCAGGGGCTCCTACAATGAGCAGTTCTTC,CASSVARGSYNEQFF
TRBJ1-5,TRBV6-1,NA,15,NA,TGTGCCAGCAGTGTGGGGACGGCTAGCAATCAGCCCCAGCATTTT,CASSVGTASNQPQHF
TRBJ1-5,TRBV25-1,NA,9,NA,TGTCAGGTAAATCAGCCCCAGCATTTT,CQVNQPQHF
TRBJ2-6,TRBV27,NA,15,NA,TGTGCCAGCAGTTTGTGGGGGGCTGGGGCCAACGTCCTGACTTTC,CASSLWGAGANVLTF
TRBJ1-1,TRBV30,NA,13,TRBD1,TGTGCCTGGGGCAGGGGGCTCGCGACTGAAGCTTTCTTT,CAWGRGLATEAFF
TRBJ2-5,TRBV27,NA,14,NA,TGTGCCAGCAGATTATCACAGGGATGGGAGACCCAGTACTTC,CASRLSQGWETQYF
TRBJ2-5,TRBV9,NA,14,NA,TGTGCCAGCAGCTCCACAGAGTACCAAGAGACCCAGTACTTC,CASSSTEYQETQYF
TRBJ2-1,TRBV6-6,few,16,TRBD1,TGTGCCAGCAGTTACTCGCGACAGGGGACGTACAATGAGCAGTTCTTC,CASSYSRQGTYNEQFF
TRBJ1-1,TRBV30,few,11,NA,TGTGCCTGGAGTGTAGGAGGGGTAGCTTTCTTT,CAWSVGGVAFF
TRBJ2-7,TRBV27,NA,15,TRBD2,TGTGCCAGCAGAGGACTGGGACTAGGGGACTACGAGCAGTACTTC,CASRGLGLGDYEQYF
TRBJ2-1,TRBV27,few,18,NA,TGTGCCAGCAGTTCCCCCACTCGGGGCCGGAGCTCCTACAATGAGCAGTTCTTC,CASSSPTRGRSSYNEQFF
TRBJ1-6,TRBV6-1,NA,14,NA,TGTGCCAGCAAACTGGATCTCGGATATTCACCCCTCCACTTT,CASKLDLGYSPLHF
TRBJ2-2,TRBV5-1,NA,16,TRBD1,TGCGCCAGCAGCTTGAGCGACAGGGGGCTCACCGGGGAGCTGTTTTTT,CASSLSDRGLTGELFF
TRBJ1-1,TRBV5-1,NA,14,NA,TGCGCCAGCACCCCCGGATCGGGGAGTTCTGAAGCTTTCTTT,CASTPGSGSSEAFF
TRBJ2-7,TRBV6-5,NA,15,NA,TGTGCCAGCAGTTACTCGGGAGGCGTTGCCTACGAGCAGTACTTC,CASSYSGGVAYEQYF
TRBJ2-7,TRBV4-1,few,15,NA,TGCGCCAGCAGCCATACAGGTACTGGGGCCTACGAGCAGTACTTC,CASSHTGTGAYEQYF
TRBJ1-5,TRBV10-2,NA,15,NA,TGCGCCAGCAGTGAGTCAGGCTATAGCAATCAGCCCCAGCATTTT,CASSESGYSNQPQHF
TRBJ1-4,TRBV28,NA,15,NA,TGTGCCAGCAGTTTCGTCACAGGGAGGGGTGAAAAACTGTTTTTT,CASSFVTGRGEKLFF
TRBJ2-3,TRBV4-1,few,12,NA,TGCGCCAGCAGCCCAGGGTACGGCACGCAGTATTTT,CASSPGYGTQYF
TRBJ1-6,TRBV25-1,few,16,TRBD1,TGTGCCAGCAGTGACATCCTACAGGGGTCTAATTCACCCCTCCACTTT,CASSDILQGSNSPLHF
TRBJ1-5,TRBV2,NA,13,TRBD1,TGTGCCAGCAGGAGGACACAGGGGCAGCCCCAGCATTTT,CASRRTQGQPQHF
TRBJ2-3,TRBV27,NA,14,NA,TGTGCCAGCAGTTTCGCGCAAACTAAAGATACGCAGTATTTT,CASSFAQTKDTQYF
TRBJ2-2,TRBV7-6,NA,17,TRBD2,TGTGCCAGCAGCTTATCTCTAGCGGGCTTTAACACCGGGGAGCTGTTTTTT,CASSLSLAGFNTGELFF
TRBJ1-6,TRBV7-9,NA,15,TRBD1,TGTGCCAGCAGCCCCGGACAGGGTGGTAATTCACCCCTCCACTTT,CASSPGQGGNSPLHF
TRBJ1-1,TRBV7-9,once,17,NA,TGTGCCAGCAGCTCAGTCCGCCTCATAGGGTCGGGCACTGAAGCTTTCTTT,CASSSVRLIGSGTEAFF
TRBJ1-6,TRBV5-4,few,15,TRBD1,TGTGCCAGCAGTGAGACAGGGCCTAATAATTCACCCCTCCACTTT,CASSETGPNNSPLHF